The next 8 T cell receptor beta chains were all read from a single sample in a study of blood T cell repertoires in COVID-19. The assay was immunoSEQ multiplex PCR, and TCRdb's table has in-frame clones only and misses some. The repertoire includes about 150,000 clones, roughly 80% of them detected once, and roughly 7.3% sits in the top ten. The sample was PBMCs or T cells enriched from blood (not recorded which). These receptors were collected from a woman in her 50s who had recovered from COVID-19.

The chain carries TRBV7-6 and TRBJ2-3, with TRBD2 matching over 8 bases. Germline lookup yields CDR1 SGHVS and CDR2 FNYEAQ. The CDR3 is made up of 13 amino acids. With V trimmed by 4 bases and J by 4 bases, 1 base remained unmatched. For the CDR3, the DNA is TGTGCCAGCAGCTCGGGGGGGCCAGATACGCAGTATTTT. It codes for CASSSGGPDTQYF.

This clone was recorded once. This chain uses TRBV5-1 with TRBJ2-2; weak D call: TRBD2 (5 bases). V was trimmed by 0 bases and J by 9 bases, leaving 12 bases between them. Germline V CDR1 and CDR2: SGHRS, YFSETQ. This CDR3 has 14 amino acids. CDR3 nucleotides: TGCGCCAGCAGCTTGGCTACTAGTTCCTGGGAGCTGTTTTTT. It specifies CASSLATSSWELFF.

The V gene is TRBV19, the J gene TRBJ1-6; D unresolved. Germline CDR1 reads LNHDA; CDR2 reads SQIVND (reference sequence). V was pared by 5 bases and J by 5 bases, with 10 bases between. This CDR3 is 14 amino acids long. The CDR3 loop reads CASSVTLDNSPLHF. The CDR3 DNA follows: TGTGCCAGTAGTGTGACTTTGGATAATTCACCCCTCCACTTT. Supplemented by reference TRBV19 and TRBJ1-6, the full variable domain reads DGGITQSPKYLFRKEGQNVTLSCEQNLNHDAMYWYRQDPGQGLRLIYYSQIVNDFQKGDIAEGYSVSREKKESFPLTVTSAQKNPTAFYLCASSVTLDNSPLHFGNGTRLTVT.

The rearrangement joins TRBV7-9 to TRBJ1-4; D is unclear. The CDR3 consists of 14 residues. V was shortened by 0 bases and J by 8 bases, with 10 bases between the two germline ends. The germline CDR1 and CDR2 sequences are SEHNR and FQNEAQ (reference sequence). The CDR3 DNA reads TGTGCCAGCAGCTTAGCAGGCCGAGGGGAAAAACTGTTTTTT. Translation: CASSLAGRGEKLFF.

The chain uses TRBV10-3 and TRBJ1-2, with D maybe TRBD1 (5 bases). CDR3 length equals 14 residues. The V gene lost 0 bases and the J gene lost 8 bases, with 13 bases spanning the gap. Germline CDR1 is ENHRY and CDR2 is SYGVKD. CDR3 DNA sequence: TGTGCCATCAGTGAGTCGATAGGGGCGTACGGCTACACCTTC. Protein: CAISESIGAYGYTF.

CDR3 DNA sequence: TGTGCCAGCAGCTCAGGGGTTGGGGAGACCCAGTACTTC. Encoded protein: CASSSGVGETQYF. The chain uses TRBV11-2 and TRBJ2-5; D perhaps matches TRBD1 (6 bases). V lost 4 bases and J lost 5, with 11 bases in between. CDR3 length: 13 residues. Germline CDR1 reads SGHAT; CDR2 reads FQNNGV.

This clone was detected only once. In nucleotides, the CDR3 is TGTGCCAGCAGCGCCAGGGTCCGCCGCTCCTACAATGAGCAGTTCTTC. Its translation: CASSARVRRSYNEQFF. The gene calls are TRBV27 and TRBJ2-1, with a weak D call TRBD1 (5 bases). Trimming took 6 bases from V and 0 from J, leaving 15 bases between them. Germline values: CDR1 MNHEY, CDR2 SMNVEV (reference sequence). The CDR3 runs to 16 residues.

The chain couples TRBV2 to TRBJ2-1; 16 bases fit TRBD2. CDR3 size: 14 residues. V lost 10 bases to trimming and J lost 6 bases; unmatched junction nucleotides: 3. CDR1 and CDR2 (germline): SNHLY, FYNNEI. CDR3 bases: TGTGCCATAGGGACTAGCGGGGGGGCCAATGAGCAGTTCTTC. Its protein product is CAIGTSGGANEQFF.